The entry below gives a single T cell receptor beta chain sequence along with its context. This sample stems from a study of blood T cell repertoires in COVID-19. The overall study: Collection of acute and convalescent COVID-19 samples took place in the United States, Italy and Spain.

Germline CDR1 reads LGHNA; CDR2 reads YNFKEQ. V shed 1 base, J shed 2 bases, and the junction held 2 bases outside the gene matches. The CDR3 extends over 16 amino acids. Enrollment of patients from Seattle took place during active infection, with longitudinal follow-up. In the original workflow: Amplifying reference gene primers gave estimates of nucleated cell counts. Libraries were prepared by immunoSEQ multiplex PCR; TCRdb keeps only in-frame clonotypes and omits some of them. That table is the source of V, J and clone size, and D and trimming were worked out from the DNA. The repertoire holds 150,000 or so clones, with 65% to 90% as singletons.

The specimen sequenced was peripheral blood. The clonotype was recovered from a woman aged 60 to 75 with COVID-19, enrolled during active disease. The rearrangement uses TRBV4-2 and TRBJ2-5; 12 nucleotides match TRBD2. CDR3 nucleotides: TGTGCCAGCAGCCAAGTAACTAGCGGGAGGCAAGAGACCCAGTACTTC. Its protein is CASSQVTSGRQETQYF.